This TCR beta chain is from a study of blood T cell repertoires in COVID-19. Study background: The cDNA or gDNA used as material had been derived from T cells, B-cell-depleted T cells, or PBMCs.

The CDR3 extends over 15 amino acids. With 2 bases removed from V and 3 bases from J, the gap between germline ends came to 10 bases. Germline loops: CDR1 LGHDT, CDR2 YNNKEL (reference sequence). While infection was still active, Seattle patients were enrolled and then followed longitudinally. Some clones are missing from TCRdb's copy, which holds only in-frame ones; the method was immunoSEQ multiplex PCR. The table has fewer than 250,000 clones, about 93% seen once. J is TRBJ1-4 and V is TRBV3-1 (or the pseudogene TRBV3-2); TRBD1 is a possible D gene (6 bases). The material sequenced was peripheral blood. The sequence derives from a man between 60 and 75 years old with COVID-19, enrolled during active disease. CDR3 sequence (DNA): TGTGCCAGCAGCCAACAGGGGCGGTCTAATGAAAAACTGTTTTTT. It specifies CASSQQGRSNEKLFF.